This T cell receptor beta chain emerged from a study of T-cell reconstitution after alpha-beta-depleted transplantation in children. V was pared by 6 bases and J by 7 bases, with 9 bases of the junction left unmatched. Per germline, CDR1 SGHTA and CDR2 FQGNSA. The CDR3 consists of 14 residues. This clonotype was detected ten times or more. Unique molecular identifiers were used to barcode this TCRbeta library. TCRdb used MiXCR to reprocess the PCR reads, holding one entry per CDR3 protein. This sample carries over 550,000 distinct CDR3 sequences, about 10% of them seen once, and the ten largest clones take 3.5% to 5%.

The sequences come from PBMCs from the stem cell graft donor, collected from the stem cell graft. The sequence was collected from a human donor who donated a stem cell graft to a child with acute myeloid leukemia. The genes are TRBV7-2 and TRBJ2-1; 7 bases map to TRBD2. The CDR3 DNA is TGTGCCAGCAGAGGGGAGGGCAATAGGAATGAGCAGTTCTTC. Its protein product is CASRGEGNRNEQFF.